This TCR beta chain comes out of a study of blood T cell repertoires in COVID-19. About the study: The analysed material was cDNA or gDNA that came from T cells, B-cell-depleted T cells, or PBMCs.

In the original workflow: Amplified reference gene primers provided the basis for estimating nucleated cell counts. Profiling relied on immunoSEQ multiplex PCR, and the TCRdb table lists in-frame clones only, not all of them. The V and J calls and clone size were taken over from that table, and D and trimming were inferred from the DNA. In the table there are 150,000 to 200,000 clones, around 83% of which are singletons. This CDR3 is 14 amino acids long. Trimming removed 5 bases from V and 5 bases from J; junction bases left unmatched: 5. Germline V gene lookup returns CDR1 SEHNR and CDR2 FQNEAQ (reference sequence).

Sequenced: peripheral blood. The chain uses TRBV7-9 and TRBJ2-5; TRBD2 agrees at 10 bases. The TCR comes from a woman aged 45 to 65 with COVID-19, enrolled during active disease. This chain's CDR3 is CASSLGGLAETQYF. The DNA of the CDR3 is TGTGCCAGCAGCCTAGGGGGACTAGCGGAGACCCAGTACTTC.